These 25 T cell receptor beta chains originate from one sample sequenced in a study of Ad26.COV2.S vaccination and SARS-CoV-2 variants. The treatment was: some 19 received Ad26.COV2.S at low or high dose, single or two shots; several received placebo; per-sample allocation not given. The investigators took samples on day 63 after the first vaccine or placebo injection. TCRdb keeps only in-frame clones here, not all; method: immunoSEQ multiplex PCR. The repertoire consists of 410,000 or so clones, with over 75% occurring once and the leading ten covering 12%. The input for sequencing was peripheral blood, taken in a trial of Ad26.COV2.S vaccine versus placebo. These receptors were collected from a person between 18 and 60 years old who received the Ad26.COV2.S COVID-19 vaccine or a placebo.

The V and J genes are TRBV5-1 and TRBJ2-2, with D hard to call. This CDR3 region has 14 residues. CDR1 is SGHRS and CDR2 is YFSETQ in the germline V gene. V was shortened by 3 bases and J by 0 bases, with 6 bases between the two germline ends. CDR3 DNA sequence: TGCGCCAGCAGCTCCACGACGAACACCGGGGAGCTGTTTTTT. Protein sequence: CASSSTTNTGELFF.

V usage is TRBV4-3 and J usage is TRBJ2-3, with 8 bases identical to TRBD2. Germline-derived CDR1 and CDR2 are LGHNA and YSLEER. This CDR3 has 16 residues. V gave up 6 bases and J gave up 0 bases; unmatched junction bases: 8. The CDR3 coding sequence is TGCGCCAGCAGGAGAAATAGCGGGATAAGCACAGATACGCAGTATTTT. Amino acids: CASRRNSGISTDTQYF.

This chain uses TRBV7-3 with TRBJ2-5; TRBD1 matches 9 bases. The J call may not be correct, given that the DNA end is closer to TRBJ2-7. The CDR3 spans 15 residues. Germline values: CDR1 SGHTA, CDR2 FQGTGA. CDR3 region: CASSLGTGSAYEQYF. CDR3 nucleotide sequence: TGTGCCAGCAGCTTAGGGACAGGGAGCGCCTACGAGCAGTACTTC.

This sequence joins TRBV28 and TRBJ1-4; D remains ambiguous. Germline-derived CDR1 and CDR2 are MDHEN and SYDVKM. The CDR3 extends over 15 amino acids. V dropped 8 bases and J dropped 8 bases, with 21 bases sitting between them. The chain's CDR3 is CASGLVHGLVEKLFF. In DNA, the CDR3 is TGTGCCAGCGGGTTAGTCCACGGGCTTGTCGAAAAACTGTTTTTT.

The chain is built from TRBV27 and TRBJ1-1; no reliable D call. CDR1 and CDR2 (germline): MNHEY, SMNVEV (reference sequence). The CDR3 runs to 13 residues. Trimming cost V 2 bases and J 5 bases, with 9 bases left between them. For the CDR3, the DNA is TGTGCCAGCAGTTTAAGTGTGAGTACTGAAGCTTTCTTT. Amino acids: CASSLSVSTEAFF.

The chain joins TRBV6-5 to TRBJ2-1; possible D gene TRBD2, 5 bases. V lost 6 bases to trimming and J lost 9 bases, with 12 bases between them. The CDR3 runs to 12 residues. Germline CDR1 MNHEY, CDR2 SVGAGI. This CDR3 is CASRFSAGEQFF. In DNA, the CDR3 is TGTGCCAGCAGGTTTAGTGCGGGTGAGCAGTTCTTC.

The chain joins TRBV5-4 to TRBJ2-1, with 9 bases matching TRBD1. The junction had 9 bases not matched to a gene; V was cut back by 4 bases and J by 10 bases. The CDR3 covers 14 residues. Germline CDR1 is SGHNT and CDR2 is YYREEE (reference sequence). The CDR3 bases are TGTGCCAGCAGCATAAGGACAGGGGAATGGGAGCAGTTCTTC. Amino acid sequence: CASSIRTGEWEQFF.

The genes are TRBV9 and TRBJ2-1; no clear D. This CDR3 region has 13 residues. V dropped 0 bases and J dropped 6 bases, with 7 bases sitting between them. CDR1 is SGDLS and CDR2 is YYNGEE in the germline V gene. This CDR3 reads CASSVAAANEQFF. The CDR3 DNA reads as TGTGCCAGCAGCGTAGCAGCAGCCAATGAGCAGTTCTTC. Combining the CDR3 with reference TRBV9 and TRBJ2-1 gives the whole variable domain DSGVTQTPKHLITATGQRVTLRCSPRSGDLSVYWYQQSLDQGLQFLIQYYNGEERAKGNILERFSAQQFPDLHSELNLSSLELGDSALYFCASSVAAANEQFFGPGTRLTVL.

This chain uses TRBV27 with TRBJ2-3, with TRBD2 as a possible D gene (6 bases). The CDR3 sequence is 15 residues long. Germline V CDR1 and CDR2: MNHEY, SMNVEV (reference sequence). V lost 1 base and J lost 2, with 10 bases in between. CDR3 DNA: TGTGCCAGCAGTTTATACGGGGGAATCACAGATACGCAGTATTTT. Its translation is CASSLYGGITDTQYF.

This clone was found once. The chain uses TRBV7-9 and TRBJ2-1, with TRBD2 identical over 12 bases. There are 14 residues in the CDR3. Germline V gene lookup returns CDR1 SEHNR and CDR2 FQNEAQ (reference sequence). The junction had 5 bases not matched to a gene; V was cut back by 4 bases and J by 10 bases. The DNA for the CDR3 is TGTGCCAGCAGCTCTAGCGGGAGGGCCCCCGAGCAGTTCTTC. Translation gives CASSSSGRAPEQFF.

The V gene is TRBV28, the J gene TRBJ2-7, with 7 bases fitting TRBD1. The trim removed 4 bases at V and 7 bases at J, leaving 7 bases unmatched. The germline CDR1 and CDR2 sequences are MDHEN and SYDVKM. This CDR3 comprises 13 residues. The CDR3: CASSSGQRWEQYF. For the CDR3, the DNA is TGTGCCAGCAGTTCGGGACAGAGGTGGGAGCAGTACTTC.

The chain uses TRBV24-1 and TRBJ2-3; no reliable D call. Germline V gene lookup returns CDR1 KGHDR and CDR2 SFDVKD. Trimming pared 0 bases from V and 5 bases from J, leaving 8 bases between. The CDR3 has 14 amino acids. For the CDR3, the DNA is TGTGCCACCAGTGATTTGAGCCAAGAAGATACGCAGTATTTT. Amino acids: CATSDLSQEDTQYF.

CDR3 loop: CASTDLYEQYF. DNA of the CDR3: TGTGCCAGCACGGACCTCTACGAGCAGTACTTC. The J gene is TRBJ2-7, the V gene TRBV2; D is undetermined. This CDR3 is 11 amino acids long. Germline CDR1 reads SNHLY; CDR2 reads FYNNEI. Between the trimmed V and J ends, which lost 7 bases and 3 bases, there was a span of 7 bases. The whole variable domain, remainder taken from reference TRBV2 and TRBJ2-7, is EPEVTQTPSHQVTQMGQEVILRCVPISNHLYFYWYRQILGQKVEFLVSFYNNEISEKSEIFDDQFSVERPDGSNFTLKIRSTKLEDSAMYFCASTDLYEQYFGPGTRLTVT.

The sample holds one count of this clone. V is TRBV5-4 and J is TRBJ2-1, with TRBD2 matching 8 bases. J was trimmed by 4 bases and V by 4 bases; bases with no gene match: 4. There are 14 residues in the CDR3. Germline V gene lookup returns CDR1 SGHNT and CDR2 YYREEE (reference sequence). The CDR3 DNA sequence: TGTGCCAGCAGCCTTCTAGCGGGTTACAATGAGCAGTTCTTC. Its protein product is CASSLLAGYNEQFF.

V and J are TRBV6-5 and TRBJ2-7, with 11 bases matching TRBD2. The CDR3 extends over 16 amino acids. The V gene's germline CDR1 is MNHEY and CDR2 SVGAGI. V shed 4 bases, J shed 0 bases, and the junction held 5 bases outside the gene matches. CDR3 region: CASSLLGTSGSYEQYF. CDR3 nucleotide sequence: TGTGCCAGCAGTTTACTAGGGACTAGCGGCTCCTACGAGCAGTACTTC.

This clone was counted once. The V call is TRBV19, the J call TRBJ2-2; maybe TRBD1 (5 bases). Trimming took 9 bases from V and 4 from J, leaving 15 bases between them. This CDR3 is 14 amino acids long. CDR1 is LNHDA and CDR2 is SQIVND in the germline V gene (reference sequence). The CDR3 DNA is TGTGCCAGCAGGGTAGGCACCACCACCGGGGAGCTGTTTTTT. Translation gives CASRVGTTTGELFF. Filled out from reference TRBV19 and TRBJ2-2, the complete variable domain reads DGGITQSPKYLFRKEGQNVTLSCEQNLNHDAMYWYRQDPGQGLRLIYYSQIVNDFQKGDIAEGYSVSREKKESFPLTVTSAQKNPTAFYLCASRVGTTTGELFFGEGSRLTVL.

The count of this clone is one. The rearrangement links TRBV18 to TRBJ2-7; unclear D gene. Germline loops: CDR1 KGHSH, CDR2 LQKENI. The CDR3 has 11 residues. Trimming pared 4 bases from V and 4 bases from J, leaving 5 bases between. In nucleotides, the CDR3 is TGTGCCAGCTCACAGGGATACGAGCAGTACTTC. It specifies CASSQGYEQYF.

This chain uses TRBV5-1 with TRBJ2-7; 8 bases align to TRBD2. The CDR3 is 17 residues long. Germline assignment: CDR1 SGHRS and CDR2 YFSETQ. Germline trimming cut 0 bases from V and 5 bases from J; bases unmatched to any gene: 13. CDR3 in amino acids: CASSLGVLGSGSDEQYF. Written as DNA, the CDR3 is TGCGCCAGCAGCTTGGGGGTCCTAGGAAGCGGGAGCGACGAGCAGTACTTC. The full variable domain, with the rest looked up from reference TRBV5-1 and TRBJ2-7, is KAGVTQTPRYLIKTRGQQVTLSCSPISGHRSVSWYQQTPGQGLQFLFEYFSETQRNKGNFPGRFSGRQFSNSRSEMNVSTLELGDSALYLCASSLGVLGSGSDEQYFGPGTRLTVT.

The CDR3 nucleotides are TGTGCCAGCAGCTTAGGAGCGGGAGGGCCAGATACGCAGTATTTT. Encoded protein: CASSLGAGGPDTQYF. V gene TRBV7-6 combines with J gene TRBJ2-3; 10 nucleotides align to TRBD2. There are 15 residues in the CDR3. After removal of 1 base from V and 4 bases from J, the junction contained 2 bases not matched to a gene. Per germline, CDR1 SGHVS and CDR2 FNYEAQ.

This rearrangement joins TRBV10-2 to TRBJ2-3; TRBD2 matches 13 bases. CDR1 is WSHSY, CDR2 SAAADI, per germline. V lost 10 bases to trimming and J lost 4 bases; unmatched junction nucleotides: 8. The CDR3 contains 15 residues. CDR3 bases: TGCGCCACCAGCCAACTAGCGGGAGGGCCAGATACGCAGTATTTT. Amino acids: CATSQLAGGPDTQYF.

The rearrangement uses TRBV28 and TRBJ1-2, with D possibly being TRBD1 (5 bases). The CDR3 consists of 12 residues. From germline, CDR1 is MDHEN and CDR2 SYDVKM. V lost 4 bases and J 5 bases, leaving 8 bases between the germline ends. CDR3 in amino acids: CASSSRTYGYTF. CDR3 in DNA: TGTGCCAGCAGTTCCCGGACATATGGCTACACCTTC.

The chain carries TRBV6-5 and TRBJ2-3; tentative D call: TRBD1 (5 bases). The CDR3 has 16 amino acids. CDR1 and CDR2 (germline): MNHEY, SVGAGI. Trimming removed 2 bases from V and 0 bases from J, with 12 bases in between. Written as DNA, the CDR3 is TGTGCCAGCAGTTACGACAGTTCGTCTAGCACAGATACGCAGTATTTT. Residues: CASSYDSSSSTDTQYF.

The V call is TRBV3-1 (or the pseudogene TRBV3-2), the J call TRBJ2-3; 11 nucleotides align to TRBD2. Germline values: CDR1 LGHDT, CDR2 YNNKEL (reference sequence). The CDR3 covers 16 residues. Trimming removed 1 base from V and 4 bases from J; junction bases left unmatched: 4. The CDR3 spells CASSQVASGRSDTQYF. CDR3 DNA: TGTGCCAGCAGCCAAGTGGCTAGCGGGAGGTCAGATACGCAGTATTTT.

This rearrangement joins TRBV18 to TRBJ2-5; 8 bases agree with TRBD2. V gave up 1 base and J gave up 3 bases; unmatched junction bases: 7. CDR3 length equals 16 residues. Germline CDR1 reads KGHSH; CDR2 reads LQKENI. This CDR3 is CASSPLREGNKETQYF. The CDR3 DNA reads TGTGCCAGCTCACCACTACGGGAGGGGAACAAAGAGACCCAGTACTTC. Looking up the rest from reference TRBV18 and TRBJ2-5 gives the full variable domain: NAGVMQNPRHLVRRRGQEARLRCSPMKGHSHVYWYRQLPEEGLKFMVYLQKENIIDESGMPKERFSAEFPKEGPSILRIQQVVRGDSAAYFCASSPLREGNKETQYFGPGTRLLVL.

The CDR3 bases are TGTGCCAGCAGTTACTCGACCGCAGATACGCAGTATTTT. Protein product: CASSYSTADTQYF. The chain has TRBV6-6 and TRBJ2-3; unclear D gene. Trimming shortened V by 0 bases and J by 4 bases, and 5 bases separated the two germline ends. Germline V CDR1 and CDR2: MNHNY, SVGAGI (reference sequence). This CDR3 comprises 13 residues.